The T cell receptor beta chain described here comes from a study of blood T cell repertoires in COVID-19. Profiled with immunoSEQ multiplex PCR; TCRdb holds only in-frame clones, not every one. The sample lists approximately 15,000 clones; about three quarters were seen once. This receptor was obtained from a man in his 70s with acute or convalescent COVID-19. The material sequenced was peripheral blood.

CDR3 loop: CASSTLAGGTGANVLTF. The CDR3 DNA follows: TGTGCCAGCAGCACCCTGGCAGGGGGCACTGGGGCCAACGTCCTGACTTTC. This chain connects TRBV5-4 to TRBJ2-6; TRBD1 matches 8 bases. V lost 4 bases to trimming and J lost 2 bases; unmatched junction nucleotides: 8. CDR1 is SGHNT and CDR2 is YYREEE in the germline V gene (reference sequence). The CDR3 is made up of 17 amino acids.